Sequencing of this T cell receptor (beta chain) was carried out in a study of early T cells in non-severe SARS-CoV-2 infection. This clonotype was detected a few times. The CDR3 runs 16 residues. CDR1 is MNHNY, CDR2 SVGAGI, per germline (reference sequence). V lost 5 bases and J lost 6; bases outside the gene matches: 10. Via MiXCR, TCRdb re-called the 5' RACE reads, giving one row per CDR3 protein. This sample carries about 62,000 distinct CDR3 sequences, around 9.9% of them seen once, and the ten largest clones take 0.95% to 1.5%. The sequence came from an adult who was a healthcare worker with PCR-confirmed SARS-CoV-2 infection or an uninfected control (not recorded which). Sequencing was performed on whole blood. The chain recombines TRBV6-6 with TRBJ2-1, with 10 nucleotides matching TRBD2. CDR3 nucleotides: TGTGCCAGCAGTACCCGTAGCGGGGGGACCCCCAATGAGCAGTTCTTC. Encoded protein: CASSTRSGGTPNEQFF.